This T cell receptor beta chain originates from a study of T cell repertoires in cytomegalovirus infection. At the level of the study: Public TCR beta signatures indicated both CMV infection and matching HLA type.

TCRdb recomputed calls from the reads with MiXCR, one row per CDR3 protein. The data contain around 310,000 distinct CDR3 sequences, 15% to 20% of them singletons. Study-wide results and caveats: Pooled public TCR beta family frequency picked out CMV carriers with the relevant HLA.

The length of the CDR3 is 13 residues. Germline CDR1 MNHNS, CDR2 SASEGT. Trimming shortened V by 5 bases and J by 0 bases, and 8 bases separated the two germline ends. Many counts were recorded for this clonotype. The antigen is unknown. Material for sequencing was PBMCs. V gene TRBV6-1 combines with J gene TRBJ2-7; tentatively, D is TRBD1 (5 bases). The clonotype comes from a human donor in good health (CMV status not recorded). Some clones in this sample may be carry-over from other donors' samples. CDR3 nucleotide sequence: TGTGCCAGCAGTAGCAGGGTCTCCTACGAGCAGTACTTC. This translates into CASSSRVSYEQYF.